This is a list of T cell receptor beta chains from one sample in a study of T cell responses to AZD1222 COVID-19 vaccine. Sequenced by immunoSEQ multiplex PCR; TCRdb stores in-frame clones only, minus some. The table records 150,000 to 180,000 clones, about nine tenths of them present only once. Sequencing was performed on peripheral blood, taken on day 0 of MenACWY control vaccination. The receptors here all came from an adult in good health. Both conserved end residues are part of each CDR3. Fields, in order: D gene, J gene, V gene, clone size, CDR3 protein, CDR3 DNA. D genes are given only for firm matches. Size is omitted from some rows. Given values are once, few, many or a class for expanded clones.

TRBD1 | TRBJ1-5 | TRBV2 | - | CASSSDRALLQPQHF | TGTGCCAGCAGTTCGGACAGGGCATTGTTACAGCCCCAGCATTTT
- | TRBJ2-3 | TRBV5-1 | - | CASSSRLGTDTQYF | TGCGCCAGCAGCTCCCGACTAGGCACAGATACGCAGTATTTT
- | TRBJ1-1 | TRBV7-2 | - | CASSLVRGDTEAFF | TGTGCCAGCAGCTTAGTTCGTGGGGACACTGAAGCTTTCTTT
- | TRBJ2-7 | TRBV4-3 | - | CASSQDSAGTPYEQYF | TGCGCCAGCAGCCAAGATTCGGCGGGGACCCCCTACGAGCAGTACTTC
- | TRBJ2-1 | TRBV6-1 | - | CASSEGRRGEFF | TGTGCCAGCAGTGAAGGACGGAGAGGGGAGTTCTTC
- | TRBJ1-1 | TRBV5-1 | - | CASSSLGLLNTEAFF | TGCGCCAGCAGCTCCCTGGGACTGTTGAACACTGAAGCTTTCTTT
- | TRBJ1-2 | TRBV7-2 | - | CASSWTGSPDYGYTF | TGTGCCAGCAGCTGGACCGGGTCACCGGACTATGGCTACACCTTC
- | TRBJ1-2 | TRBV4-2 | - | CASTTGEQGRYGYTF | TGTGCCAGCACCACGGGGGAGCAGGGCCGCTATGGCTACACCTTC
- | TRBJ2-3 | TRBV24-1 | - | CATATGVATDTQYF | TGTGCCACCGCCACAGGAGTCGCCACAGATACGCAGTATTTT
- | TRBJ1-4 | TRBV4-1 | - | CASSPSELNEKLFF | TGCGCCAGCAGCCCCTCAGAACTTAATGAAAAACTGTTTTTT
TRBD1 | TRBJ1-5 | TRBV10-2 | - | CASSGRDSDPRGQPQHF | TGCGCCAGCAGTGGCCGGGACAGCGACCCCCGGGGTCAGCCCCAGCATTTT
TRBD2 | TRBJ2-2 | TRBV11-3 | - | CASSGRPSGSRPGELFF | TGTGCCAGCAGCGGGCGCCCTAGCGGGAGCAGACCCGGGGAGCTGTTTTTT
- | TRBJ1-6 | TRBV28 | - | CASISGQGLRSPLHF | TGTGCCAGCATCTCCGGGCAGGGCCTTCGTTCACCCCTCCACTTT
- | TRBJ1-4 | TRBV25-1 | once | CASSAGGNEKLFF | TGTGCCAGCAGTGCGGGGGGAAATGAAAAACTGTTTTTT
- | TRBJ1-3 | TRBV7-9 | many | CASSAGTLGNTIYF | TGTGCCAGCAGCGCCGGGACGCTTGGAAACACCATATATTTT
- | TRBJ1-1 | TRBV3-1/TRBV3-2 | - | CASSRGDANTEAFF | TGTGCCAGCAGCCGTGGGGACGCGAACACTGAAGCTTTCTTT
TRBD1 | TRBJ1-1 | TRBV5-6 | - | CASSSTGGIRTEAFF | TGTGCCAGCAGCTCAACAGGGGGCATACGAACTGAAGCTTTCTTT
- | TRBJ2-2 | TRBV10-3 | - | CAISSSQGITNTGELFF | TGTGCCATCAGTTCCTCACAGGGAATAACGAACACCGGGGAGCTGTTTTTT
TRBD1 | TRBJ1-1 | TRBV7-6 | few | CASSSGQGFGTEAFF | TGTGCCAGCAGCTCGGGACAGGGGTTCGGCACTGAAGCTTTCTTT
- | TRBJ2-1 | TRBV12-3/TRBV12-4 | - | CASRQWVNEQFF | TGTGCCAGCAGGCAGTGGGTCAATGAGCAGTTCTTC
TRBD1 | TRBJ1-4 | TRBV7-2 | - | CASSPPGQGWGSGNEKLFF | TGTGCCAGCAGCCCGCCGGGACAGGGATGGGGAAGCGGGAACGAAAAACTGTTTTTT
- | TRBJ1-2 | TRBV10-2 | - | CASGGPRRDGYTF | TGCGCCAGCGGGGGGCCTAGAAGAGATGGCTACACCTTC
- | TRBJ1-2 | TRBV7-9 | - | CASSSQLRQEDYGYTF | TGTGCCAGCAGCTCGCAACTAAGACAGGAGGATTATGGCTACACCTTC
- | TRBJ1-1 | TRBV18 | - | CASSSGALTEAFF | TGTGCCAGCTCATCGGGGGCCCTCACTGAAGCTTTCTTT
- | TRBJ1-1 | TRBV18 | - | CASSPPGGTEAFF | TGTGCCAGCTCACCACCAGGGGGTACTGAAGCTTTCTTT
TRBD1 | TRBJ1-2 | TRBV6-6 | - | CASTLGWQGDYGYTF | TGTGCCAGCACTCTTGGCTGGCAGGGGGACTATGGCTACACCTTC
TRBD1 | TRBJ1-2 | TRBV24-1 | once | CATSAPGQGGYTF | TGTGCCACCAGTGCTCCGGGACAGGGTGGCTACACCTTC
TRBD1 | TRBJ2-7 | TRBV4-3 | - | CASSQFSGGYEQYF | TGCGCCAGCAGCCAATTTTCAGGGGGCTACGAGCAGTACTTC
- | TRBJ1-6 | TRBV7-2 | few | CASSLGASGTAYNSPLHF | TGTGCCAGCAGCTTGGGAGCCTCCGGGACGGCCTATAATTCACCCCTCCACTTT
- | TRBJ1-5 | TRBV19 | - | CASSWAQGYNQPQHF | TGTGCCAGTAGTTGGGCGCAAGGATACAATCAGCCCCAGCATTTT
TRBD2 | TRBJ2-7 | TRBV14 | - | CASSQEPAGVSYEQYF | TGTGCCAGCAGCCAAGAACCAGCGGGGGTCTCCTACGAGCAGTACTTC
TRBD1 | TRBJ1-1 | TRBV11-2 | - | CASSRVRTGSTEAFF | TGTGCCAGCAGCCGGGTTCGGACAGGGAGCACTGAAGCTTTCTTT
- | TRBJ2-4 | TRBV2 | once | CASTETALIAKNIQYF | TGTGCCAGCACCGAGACGGCACTTATAGCCAAAAACATTCAGTACTTC
- | TRBJ1-2 | TRBV3-1/TRBV3-2 | - | CASSQNTALGYTF | TGTGCCAGCAGCCAAAACACGGCCCTGGGCTACACCTTC
- | TRBJ1-6 | TRBV28 | - | CASSSRVGLNSPLHF | TGTGCCAGCAGTTCCCGGGTAGGGTTGAATTCACCCCTCCACTTT
- | TRBJ1-1 | TRBV11-2 | few | CASSLVMGTYYTEAFF | TGTGCCAGCAGCTTAGTTATGGGAACCTATTACACTGAAGCTTTCTTT
- | TRBJ1-5 | TRBV6-2/TRBV6-3 | - | CASSQMLSNQPQHF | TGTGCCAGCAGCCAAATGCTTAGCAATCAGCCCCAGCATTTT
TRBD2 | TRBJ2-5 | TRBV19 | - | CASSGTSGSSQETQYF | TGTGCCAGCTCCGGGACTAGCGGGAGCAGCCAAGAGACCCAGTACTTC
- | TRBJ1-5 | TRBV5-5 | - | CASSLEGLGDQPQHF | TGTGCCAGCAGCTTGGAAGGGTTGGGCGACCAGCCCCAGCATTTT
TRBD1 | TRBJ2-2 | TRBV10-1 | - | CASADRDTGELFF | TGCGCCAGCGCGGACAGGGACACCGGGGAGCTGTTTTTT
- | TRBJ1-4 | TRBV18 | - | CASSPQRDAVELFF | TGTGCCAGCTCACCCCAAAGGGACGCTGTGGAACTGTTTTTT
- | TRBJ1-4 | TRBV5-1 | once | CASRRDTEKLFF | TGCGCCAGCAGACGGGACACAGAAAAACTGTTTTTT
- | TRBJ1-1 | TRBV5-6 | - | CASSLAVGIHTEAFF | TGTGCCAGCAGCTTGGCCGTAGGGATACACACTGAAGCTTTCTTT
- | TRBJ2-2 | TRBV18 | - | CASSPSLFSLTGELFF | TGTGCCAGCTCACCGAGCCTGTTCAGTTTAACCGGGGAGCTGTTTTTT
TRBD1 | TRBJ2-7 | TRBV6-5 | - | CATHLRGQGSEQYF | TGTGCCACCCACCTGAGGGGACAGGGGAGTGAGCAGTACTTC
- | TRBJ1-1 | TRBV10-1 | - | CASSVKGLGTEAFF | TGCGCCAGCAGTGTAAAGGGGTTAGGGACTGAAGCTTTCTTT
- | TRBJ2-1 | TRBV2 | once | CASVTDQSSYNEQFF | TGTGCCAGCGTGACGGACCAGAGCTCCTACAATGAGCAGTTCTTC
- | TRBJ1-2 | TRBV7-2 | - | CASSLQPGGYGYTF | TGTGCCAGCAGCTTACAGCCGGGGGGATATGGCTACACCTTC
- | TRBJ1-4 | TRBV11-2 | - | CASSRVLNEKLFF | TGTGCCAGCAGCAGGGTCCTTAATGAAAAACTGTTTTTT
TRBD1 | TRBJ1-3 | TRBV12-3/TRBV12-4 | - | CASRTGRGNTIYF | TGTGCCAGCAGGACAGGGAGGGGAAACACCATATATTTT
TRBD1 | TRBJ2-6 | TRBV16 | - | CASSPNGIWVEDRSSGANVLTF | TGTGCCAGCAGCCCAAACGGGATCTGGGTCGAGGACAGGAGCTCTGGGGCCAACGTCCTGACTTTC